This T cell receptor (beta chain) was retrieved from a study of cytomegalovirus exposure and HLA in healthy donors. General observations from the study: When a later analysis compared HLA-associated TCR beta chains with equally common others, the HLA-associated chains turned out to be more clonally expanded and to have lower generation probabilities. The classifier was said to identify cytomegalovirus status with high specificity and sensitivity.

PCR involved 60 Vbeta and 13 Jbeta primers. Profiling relied on immunoSEQ multiplex PCR, and the TCRdb table lists in-frame clones only, not all of them. The table has roughly 200,000 clones, more than 75% seen once. V lost 6 bases and J 5 bases, leaving 17 bases between the germline ends. CDR3 length: 14 residues. Germline CDR1 SGHDT, CDR2 YYEEEE. Regarding this clone: What it recognizes is unknown.

The chain couples TRBV5-6 to TRBJ2-5; D possibly corresponds to TRBD2 (6 bases). The receptor comes from a woman in her twenties or thirties in good health and CMV-seropositive. The sample taken for sequencing was PBMCs. The CDR3 is CASILWGEQETQYF. The CDR3 region has the DNA TGTGCCAGCATCCTCTGGGGGGAGCAGGAGACCCAGTACTTC.